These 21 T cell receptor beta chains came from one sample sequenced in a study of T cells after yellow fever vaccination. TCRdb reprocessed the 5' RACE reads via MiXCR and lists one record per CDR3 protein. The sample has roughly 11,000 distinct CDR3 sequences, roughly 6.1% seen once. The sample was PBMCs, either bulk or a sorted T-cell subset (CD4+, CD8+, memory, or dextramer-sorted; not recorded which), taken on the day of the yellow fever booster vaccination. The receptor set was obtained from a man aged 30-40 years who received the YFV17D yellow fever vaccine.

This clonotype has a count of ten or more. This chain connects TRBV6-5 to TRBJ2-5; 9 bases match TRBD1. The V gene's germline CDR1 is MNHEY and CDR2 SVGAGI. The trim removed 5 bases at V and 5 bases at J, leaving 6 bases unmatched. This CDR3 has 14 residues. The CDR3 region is CASSPDRGWETQYF. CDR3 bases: TGTGCCAGCAGTCCGGACAGGGGATGGGAGACCCAGTACTTC.

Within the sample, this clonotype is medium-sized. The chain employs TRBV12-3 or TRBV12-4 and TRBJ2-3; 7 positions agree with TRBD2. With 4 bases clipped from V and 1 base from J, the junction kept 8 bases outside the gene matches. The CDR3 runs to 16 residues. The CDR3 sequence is CASSSLGGSGTDTQYF. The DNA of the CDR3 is TGTGCCAGCAGTTCCCTAGGCGGGAGTGGCACAGATACGCAGTATTTT.

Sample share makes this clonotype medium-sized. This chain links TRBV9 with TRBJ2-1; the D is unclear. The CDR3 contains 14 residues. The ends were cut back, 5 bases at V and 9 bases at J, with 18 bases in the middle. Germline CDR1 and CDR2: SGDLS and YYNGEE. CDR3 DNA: TGTGCCAGCAGTACCTTCACCCACTCTGGTGAGCAGTTCTTC. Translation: CASSTFTHSGEQFF.

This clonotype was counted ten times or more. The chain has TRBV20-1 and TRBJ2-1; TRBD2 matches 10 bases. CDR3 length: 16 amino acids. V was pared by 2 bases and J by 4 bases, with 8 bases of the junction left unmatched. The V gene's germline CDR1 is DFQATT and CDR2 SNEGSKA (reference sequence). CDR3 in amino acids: CSARPDTSGAYNEQFF. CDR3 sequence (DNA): TGCAGTGCTAGACCCGACACTAGCGGGGCTTACAATGAGCAGTTCTTC.

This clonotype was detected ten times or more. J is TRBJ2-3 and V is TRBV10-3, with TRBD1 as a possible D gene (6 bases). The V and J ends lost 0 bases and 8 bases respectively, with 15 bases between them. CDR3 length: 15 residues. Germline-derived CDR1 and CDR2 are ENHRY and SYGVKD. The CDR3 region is CAISESMGQKVTQYF. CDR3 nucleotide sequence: TGTGCCATCAGTGAGTCGATGGGACAAAAGGTTACGCAGTATTTT.

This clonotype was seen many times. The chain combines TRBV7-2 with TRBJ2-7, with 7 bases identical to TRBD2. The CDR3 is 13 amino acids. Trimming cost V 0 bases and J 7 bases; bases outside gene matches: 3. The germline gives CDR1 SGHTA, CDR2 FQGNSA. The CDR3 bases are TGTGCCAGCAGCTTAGCTCCGGGAGGAGAGCAGTACTTC. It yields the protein CASSLAPGGEQYF.

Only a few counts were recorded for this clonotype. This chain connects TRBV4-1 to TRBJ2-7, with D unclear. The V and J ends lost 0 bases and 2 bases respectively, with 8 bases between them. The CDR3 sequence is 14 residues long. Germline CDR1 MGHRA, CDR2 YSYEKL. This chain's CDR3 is CASSQEEPPYEQYF. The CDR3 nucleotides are TGCGCCAGCAGCCAAGAAGAGCCGCCCTACGAGCAGTACTTC.

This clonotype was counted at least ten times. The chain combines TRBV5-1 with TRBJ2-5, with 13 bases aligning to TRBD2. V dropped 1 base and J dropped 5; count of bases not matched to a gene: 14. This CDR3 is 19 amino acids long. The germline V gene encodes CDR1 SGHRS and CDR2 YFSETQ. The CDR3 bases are TGCGCCAGCAGCTTGTACAGGACTAGCGGGAGACCATCCGAGGAGACCCAGTACTTC. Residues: CASSLYRTSGRPSEETQYF.

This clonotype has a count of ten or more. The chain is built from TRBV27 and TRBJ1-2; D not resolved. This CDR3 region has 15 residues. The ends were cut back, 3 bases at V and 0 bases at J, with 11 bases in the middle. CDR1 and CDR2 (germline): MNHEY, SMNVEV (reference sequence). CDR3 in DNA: TGTGCCAGCAGTTTGGGCTCGGCGGCTAACTATGGCTACACCTTC. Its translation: CASSLGSAANYGYTF.

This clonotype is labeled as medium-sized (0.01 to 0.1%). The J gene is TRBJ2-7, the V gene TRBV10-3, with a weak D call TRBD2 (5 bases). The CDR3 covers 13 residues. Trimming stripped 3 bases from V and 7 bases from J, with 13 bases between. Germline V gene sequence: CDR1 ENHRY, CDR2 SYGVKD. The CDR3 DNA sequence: TGTGCCATCAGTGAAATCCCAAGCGGAGAGCAGTACTTC. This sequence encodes CAISEIPSGEQYF.

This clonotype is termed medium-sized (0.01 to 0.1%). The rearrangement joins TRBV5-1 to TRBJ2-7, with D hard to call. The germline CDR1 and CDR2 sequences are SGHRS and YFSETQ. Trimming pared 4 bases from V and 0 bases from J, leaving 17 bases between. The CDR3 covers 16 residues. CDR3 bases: TGCGCCAGCAGCCCCACCGCGCCTGCCGGCTCCTACGAGCAGTACTTC. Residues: CASSPTAPAGSYEQYF.

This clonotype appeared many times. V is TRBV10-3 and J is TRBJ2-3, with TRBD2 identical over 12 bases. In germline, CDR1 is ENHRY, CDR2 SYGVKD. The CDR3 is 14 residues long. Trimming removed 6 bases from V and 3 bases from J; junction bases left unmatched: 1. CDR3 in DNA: TGTGCCATCAGCGGACTAGCGGGAACAGATACGCAGTATTTT. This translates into CAISGLAGTDTQYF.

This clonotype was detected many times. CDR3 coding DNA: TGCGCCAGCAGCACACTAGCGGGAGGACAGTACGAGCAGTACTTC. It encodes CASSTLAGGQYEQYF. V is TRBV4-3 and J is TRBJ2-7, with TRBD2 matching 12 bases. The CDR3 sequence is 15 residues long. The V and J ends lost 5 bases and 4 bases, in that order; junction bases with no gene match: 6. CDR1 and CDR2 (germline): LGHNA, YSLEER.

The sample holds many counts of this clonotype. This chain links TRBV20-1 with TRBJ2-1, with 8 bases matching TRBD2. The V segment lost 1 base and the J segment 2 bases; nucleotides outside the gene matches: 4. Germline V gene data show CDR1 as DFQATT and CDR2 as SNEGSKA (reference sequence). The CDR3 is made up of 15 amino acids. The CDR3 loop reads CSARAAGVAYNEQFF. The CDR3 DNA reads TGCAGTGCTAGAGCAGCGGGAGTGGCCTACAATGAGCAGTTCTTC.

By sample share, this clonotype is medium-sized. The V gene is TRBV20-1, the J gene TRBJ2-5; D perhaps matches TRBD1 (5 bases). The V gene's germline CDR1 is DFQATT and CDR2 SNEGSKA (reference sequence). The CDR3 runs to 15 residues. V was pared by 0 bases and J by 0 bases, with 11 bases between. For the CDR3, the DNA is TGCAGTGCTAGAGATGTGACAGATCACCAAGAGACCCAGTACTTC. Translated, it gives CSARDVTDHQETQYF.

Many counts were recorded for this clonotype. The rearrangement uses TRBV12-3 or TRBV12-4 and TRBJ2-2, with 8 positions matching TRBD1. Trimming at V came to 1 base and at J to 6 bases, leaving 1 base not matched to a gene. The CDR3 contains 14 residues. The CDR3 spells CASSLGGQAGELFF. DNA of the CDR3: TGTGCCAGCAGTTTAGGGGGACAGGCCGGGGAGCTGTTTTTT.

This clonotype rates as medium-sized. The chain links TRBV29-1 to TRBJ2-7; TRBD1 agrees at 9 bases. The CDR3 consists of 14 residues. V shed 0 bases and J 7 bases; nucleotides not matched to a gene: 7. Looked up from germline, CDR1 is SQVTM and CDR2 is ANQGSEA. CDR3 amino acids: CSVEEGTGSREQYF. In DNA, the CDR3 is TGCAGCGTTGAAGAGGGGACAGGGTCGAGAGAGCAGTACTTC.

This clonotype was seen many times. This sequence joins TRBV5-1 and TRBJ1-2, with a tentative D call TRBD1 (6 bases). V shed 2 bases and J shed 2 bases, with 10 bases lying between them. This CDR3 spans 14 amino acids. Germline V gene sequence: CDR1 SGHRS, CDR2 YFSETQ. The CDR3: CASSFDRLNYGYTF. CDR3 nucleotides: TGCGCCAGCAGCTTCGACAGGCTAAACTATGGCTACACCTTC.

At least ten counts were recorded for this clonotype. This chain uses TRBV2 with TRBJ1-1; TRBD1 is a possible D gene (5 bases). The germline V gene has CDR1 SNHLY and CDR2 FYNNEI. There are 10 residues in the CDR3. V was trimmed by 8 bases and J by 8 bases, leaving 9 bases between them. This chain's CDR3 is CASQGEEAFF. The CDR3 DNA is TGTGCCAGCCAGGGAGAAGAAGCTTTCTTT.

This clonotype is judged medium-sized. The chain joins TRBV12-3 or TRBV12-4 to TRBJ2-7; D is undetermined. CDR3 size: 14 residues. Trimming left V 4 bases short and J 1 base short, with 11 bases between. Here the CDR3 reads CASSSPEQSYEQYF. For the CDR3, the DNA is TGTGCCAGCAGTTCCCCCGAACAGTCCTACGAGCAGTACTTC.

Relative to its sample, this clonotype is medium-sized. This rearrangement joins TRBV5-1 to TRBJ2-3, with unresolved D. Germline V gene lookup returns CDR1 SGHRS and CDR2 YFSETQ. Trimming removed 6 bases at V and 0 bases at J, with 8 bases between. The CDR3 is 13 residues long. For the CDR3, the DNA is TGCGCCAGCACGGACGGCAGCACAGATACGCAGTATTTT. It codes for CASTDGSTDTQYF.